Following are 28 T cell receptor beta chains from one sample sequenced in a study of T cell changes during pregnancy in multiple sclerosis. Produced via immunoSEQ multiplex PCR; TCRdb's table is partial and in-frame only. The table has some 39,000 clones, roughly 89% seen once. The sample here was CD4+ T cells from peripheral blood mononuclear cells, taken in the second trimester of pregnancy. These receptor sequences come from a female donor in good health, enrolled as a control in a pregnancy study.

V gene TRBV5-5 combines with J gene TRBJ2-3; D ambiguous. The CDR3 runs to 16 residues. Germline values: CDR1 SGHKS, CDR2 YYEKEE (reference sequence). The V end was cut by 4 bases, the J end by 0 bases, with 15 bases between. The CDR3 DNA sequence: TGTGCCAGCAGCGATCGGTGGGCCCTTAGCACAGATACGCAGTATTTT. Its protein product is CASSDRWALSTDTQYF.

V is TRBV7-3 and J is TRBJ1-1, with D tentatively TRBD1 (5 bases). Germline-derived CDR1 and CDR2 are SGHTA and FQGTGA. V was cut by 4 bases and J by 2 bases, with 8 bases left in between. There are 13 residues in the CDR3. CDR3 residues: CASSWGTNTEAFF. The CDR3 DNA reads TGTGCCAGCAGCTGGGGCACCAACACTGAAGCTTTCTTT.

This clone appeared once. V gene TRBV6-5 combines with J gene TRBJ1-3; tentatively, D is TRBD1 (5 bases). The CDR3 is 11 residues long. Germline values: CDR1 MNHEY, CDR2 SVGAGI. The V end lost 2 bases, the J end lost 9 bases, and 5 bases lay between the germline ends. CDR3 DNA sequence: TGTGCCAGCAGTTACCAGGGCACCATATATTTT. Translating gives CASSYQGTIYF.

The chain carries TRBV21-1 and TRBJ2-7; the tabulated D call, TRBD1, remains unverified against the DNA. TRBV21-1 is a pseudogene. The CDR3 is 14 amino acids. In nucleotides, the CDR3 is TGTGCCAGCAGCAAAGTAATGGCCCCCTACGAGCAGTACTTC. Its protein is CASSKVMAPYEQYF.

The chain recombines TRBV6-5 with TRBJ2-1; D perhaps matches TRBD1 (6 bases). The germline V gene has CDR1 MNHEY and CDR2 SVGAGI. The V gene lost 2 bases and the J gene lost 4 bases, with 9 bases spanning the gap. The CDR3 is 14 residues long. Here the CDR3 reads CASSYRTEYNEQFF. CDR3 bases: TGTGCCAGCAGTTACAGGACAGAGTACAATGAGCAGTTCTTC.

V usage is TRBV11-1 and J usage is TRBJ2-7; TRBD1 matches at 7 bases. The CDR3 has 13 amino acids. The trim removed 5 bases at V and 3 bases at J, leaving 4 bases unmatched. Looked up from germline, CDR1 is SGHAT and CDR2 is FQDESV (reference sequence). The CDR3 region is CASSRDSHYEQYF. DNA of the CDR3: TGTGCCAGCAGCCGGGACAGCCACTACGAGCAGTACTTC.

The gene calls are TRBV7-2 and TRBJ1-2; D possibly corresponds to TRBD1 (5 bases). Trimming took off 2 bases at V and 0 bases at J, with 10 bases between the two ends. Germline V gene data show CDR1 as SGHTA and CDR2 as FQGNSA. The CDR3 contains 15 residues. In DNA form, the CDR3 reads TGTGCCAGCAGCTTACGGGGGGGTACTAACTATGGCTACACCTTC. Protein: CASSLRGGTNYGYTF.

V and J are TRBV7-9 and TRBJ1-1, with TRBD1 as a possible D gene (5 bases). Looked up from germline, CDR1 is SEHNR and CDR2 is FQNEAQ (reference sequence). The CDR3 extends over 12 amino acids. V gave up 11 bases and J gave up 1 base, with 11 bases separating them. CDR3 sequence: CAVGPQNTEAFF. DNA of the CDR3: TGTGCCGTGGGGCCTCAGAACACTGAAGCTTTCTTT.

The DNA of the CDR3 is TGCGCCAGCAGCACAGGGTCCCTCTCTACGAACACCGGGGAGCTGTTTTTT. It is translated as CASSTGSLSTNTGELFF. The V gene is TRBV5-1, the J gene TRBJ2-2, with a possible D match to TRBD1 (6 bases). V was pared by 4 bases and J by 0 bases, with 16 bases between. Per the germline V gene, CDR1 is SGHRS and CDR2 is YFSETQ. This CDR3 has 17 amino acids.

V and J are TRBV6-6 and TRBJ1-6; TRBD1 aligns across 9 bases. Germline V gene lookup returns CDR1 MNHNY and CDR2 SVGAGI (reference sequence). After removal of 6 bases from V and 6 bases from J, the junction contained 3 bases not matched to a gene. CDR3 length: 14 amino acids. CDR3 protein: CASRQGAGNSPLHF. The CDR3 region has the DNA TGTGCCAGCAGACAGGGGGCAGGTAATTCACCCCTCCACTTT.

The rearrangement links TRBV11-1 to TRBJ1-1; perhaps TRBD1 as D (6 bases). The germline CDR1 and CDR2 sequences are SGHAT and FQDESV (reference sequence). Trimming took off 8 bases at V and 4 bases at J, with 14 bases between the two ends. The CDR3 is 13 residues long. Here the CDR3 reads CASLGALGTEAFF. CDR3 DNA sequence: TGTGCCAGCTTGGGGGCGTTGGGCACTGAAGCTTTCTTT.

V usage is TRBV12-5 and J usage is TRBJ1-5; the D gene is possibly TRBD1 (5 bases). Germline loops: CDR1 LGHNT, CDR2 FRNRAP. Trimming cost V 6 bases and J 15 bases, with 18 bases left between them. This CDR3 is 12 amino acids long. CDR3 nucleotide sequence: TGTGCTAGTGGAGGGGAGGGCCCAATCAGGCATTTT. Translating gives CASGGEGPIRHF.

The CDR3 loop reads CASSLGLNQETQYF. The CDR3 coding sequence is TGTGCCAGCAGCTTGGGCCTTAATCAAGAGACCCAGTACTTC. The V call is TRBV7-6, the J call TRBJ2-5, with no clear D. The CDR3 extends over 14 amino acids. V was trimmed by 3 bases and J by 2 bases, leaving 10 bases between them. Germline lookup yields CDR1 SGHVS and CDR2 FNYEAQ.

The genes are TRBV7-9 and TRBJ2-2; no clear D gene. The CDR3 length is 13 residues. V was clipped by 4 bases and J by 0 bases, with 3 bases between them. CDR1 SEHNR and CDR2 FQNEAQ come from the germline V gene (reference sequence). CDR3 residues: CASSSSNTGELFF. CDR3 nucleotide sequence: TGTGCCAGCAGCTCTTCGAACACCGGGGAGCTGTTTTTT.

The chain has TRBV27 and TRBJ2-4, with no clear D. This CDR3 is 13 amino acids long. Germline CDR1 MNHEY, CDR2 SMNVEV (reference sequence). The V end lost 6 bases, the J end lost 3 bases, and 9 bases lay between the germline ends. CDR3 in DNA: TGTGCCAGCAGCCTCACGGTCAAAAACATTCAGTACTTC. This sequence encodes CASSLTVKNIQYF.

This sequence joins TRBV18 and TRBJ2-3, with D maybe TRBD2 (5 bases). Trimming removed 1 base at V and 3 bases at J, with 14 bases between. CDR1 and CDR2 (germline): KGHSH, LQKENI. The CDR3 covers 16 residues. The CDR3 is CASSPLPVSGTDTQYF. CDR3 DNA sequence: TGTGCCAGCTCACCACTTCCGGTCTCGGGGACAGATACGCAGTATTTT.

V gene TRBV12-1 combines with J gene TRBJ2-1; no DNA check was done on the table's D call, TRBD1. TRBV12-1 is designated a pseudogene. The CDR3 spans 17 residues. CDR3 sequence: CASSFAPTGGIYNEQFF. Here the CDR3 DNA reads TGTGCCAGCAGCTTTGCGCCAACAGGTGGAATTTACAATGAGCAGTTCTTC.

V is TRBV6-5 and J is TRBJ2-6; D may be TRBD1 (6 bases). Trimming cost V 3 bases and J 3 bases, with 9 bases left between them. This CDR3 has 15 residues. Germline V gives CDR1 MNHEY, CDR2 SVGAGI. The CDR3 loop reads CASSYTGIGANVLTF. In DNA form, the CDR3 reads TGTGCCAGCAGTTATACAGGGATTGGGGCCAACGTCCTGACTTTC.

V gene TRBV10-3 combines with J gene TRBJ2-5; D not certain. The CDR3 spans 12 residues. The V end was cut by 0 bases, the J end by 5 bases, with 4 bases between. Germline CDR1 ENHRY, CDR2 SYGVKD. The CDR3: CAISESLETQYF. The CDR3, as DNA: TGTGCCATCAGTGAGTCCTTGGAGACCCAGTACTTC.

V and J are TRBV7-2 and TRBJ2-5; no definite D call. The germline V and J ends were trimmed by 2 bases and 7 bases, with 5 bases remaining between them. CDR3 size: 11 residues. Germline V lookup: CDR1 SGHTA, CDR2 FQGNSA. The CDR3 here is CASSLKRTQYF. CDR3 coding DNA: TGTGCCAGCAGCTTAAAGAGGACCCAGTACTTC.

The chain employs TRBV28 and TRBJ2-7; D uncertain. The V end lost 2 bases, the J end lost 7 bases, and 9 bases lay between the germline ends. The CDR3 totals 12 residues. Germline CDR1 MDHEN, CDR2 SYDVKM. CDR3 bases: TGTGCCAGCAGTTTACCCCCACGGGAGCAGTACTTC. Its translation: CASSLPPREQYF.

This clone was recorded once. The J gene is TRBJ1-2, the V gene TRBV5-4; TRBD1 might be the D (6 bases). The CDR3 has 13 amino acids. Germline V CDR1 and CDR2: SGHNT, YYREEE (reference sequence). Trimming stripped 4 bases from V and 7 bases from J, with 14 bases between. DNA for the CDR3: TGTGCCAGCAGCGGGAAGGGGGGGGTTGGCTACACCTTC. It encodes CASSGKGGVGYTF.

The J gene is TRBJ2-3, the V gene TRBV9; D not resolved. Trimming took off 1 base at V and 2 bases at J, with 5 bases between the two ends. Germline V gene lookup returns CDR1 SGDLS and CDR2 YYNGEE. This CDR3 has 13 residues. CDR3 in DNA: TGTGCCAGCAGCGTACTATCCACAGATACGCAGTATTTT. Its translation: CASSVLSTDTQYF.

CDR3 loop: CASSLAGTYEQYF. For the CDR3, the DNA is TGTGCCAGCAGTCTCGCAGGGACCTACGAGCAGTACTTC. V and J are TRBV25-1 and TRBJ2-7; tentative D call: TRBD1 (5 bases). The V gene lost 5 bases and the J gene lost 2 bases, with 10 bases spanning the gap. Germline lookup yields CDR1 MGHDK and CDR2 SYGVNS. The CDR3 has 13 amino acids.

DNA for the CDR3: TGTGCCAGCAGCCAAGGGACAGGGTACGGGACAGATACGCAGTATTTT. Its translation: CASSQGTGYGTDTQYF. The chain uses TRBV14 and TRBJ2-3; 8 bases fit TRBD1. The CDR3 consists of 16 residues. The V gene end was trimmed by 1 base and the J gene end by 3 bases; junction bases not matched to a gene: 6. In germline, CDR1 is SGHDN, CDR2 FVKESK.

This chain joins TRBV6-5 and TRBJ2-5; D uncertain. Trimming shortened V by 0 bases and J by 2 bases, and 7 bases separated the two germline ends. CDR1 and CDR2 from the germline V gene are MNHEY and SVGAGI. The CDR3 is 14 amino acids. This CDR3 reads CASSYSYQQETQYF. The CDR3 coding sequence is TGTGCCAGCAGTTACTCGTATCAGCAAGAGACCCAGTACTTC.

CDR3 loop: CASSLDPSSGNTIYF. The DNA for the CDR3 is TGTGCCAGCAGCTTGGACCCGAGCTCTGGAAACACCATATATTTT. The rearrangement uses TRBV5-4 and TRBJ1-3; no reliable D call. The V gene's germline CDR1 is SGHNT and CDR2 YYREEE (reference sequence). This CDR3 is 15 amino acids long. Trimming took 0 bases from V and 0 from J, leaving 7 bases between them.

The rearrangement uses TRBV19 and TRBJ1-4; possibly TRBD1 for D (5 bases). This CDR3 comprises 15 residues. The germline CDR1 and CDR2 sequences are LNHDA and SQIVND (reference sequence). The ends were cut back, 4 bases at V and 2 bases at J, with 11 bases in the middle. This CDR3 is CASSTSGGTNEKLFF. In nucleotides, the CDR3 is TGTGCCAGTAGTACCAGCGGGGGGACTAATGAAAAACTGTTTTTT.